This T cell receptor (beta chain) was recorded in a study of blood T cells in healthy people across ages. The CDR3 sequence is 13 residues long. The trim removed 4 bases at V and 8 bases at J, leaving 6 bases unmatched. Germline assignment: CDR1 SGHTA and CDR2 FQGTGA. Samples each had at least 5 micrograms of total RNA extracted. Points on this clonotype: Its antigen remains unidentified.

General study results and limits: More naive CD4+ cells and higher diversity were found in long-lived than in aged donors.

Through a sample-barcoded 5' primer and a J-beta primer mix, a second PCR was run for about 6 to 11 cycles. Via MiXCR, TCRdb re-called the 5' RACE reads, giving one row per CDR3 protein. Counted here are roughly 930,000 distinct CDR3 sequences, roughly 52% occurring once; the ten biggest clones make up roughly an eighth. Specimen: blood. This receptor was obtained from a man aged 25-40 years in good health. The V call is TRBV7-3, the J call TRBJ1-2; 8 bases align to TRBD1. For the CDR3, the DNA is TGTGCCAGCAGCTCCGGACAGGGCCAGGGCTACACCTTC. Amino acids: CASSSGQGQGYTF.